The 27 T cell receptor beta chains presented below share a single source sample, sequenced in a study of blood T cells in healthy people across ages. Through a sample-barcoded 5' primer and a J-beta primer mix, a second PCR was run for about 6 to 11 cycles. One entry per CDR3 protein, called by TCRdb with MiXCR from the 5' RACE reads. This sample carries roughly 1.7 million distinct CDR3 sequences, around 36% of them seen once, and the ten largest clones take roughly 12%. Sequences were obtained from blood. The receptors were sampled from a woman aged 25 to 39 in good health.

The CDR3 loop reads CASSFRGFTGELFF. DNA for the CDR3: TGTGCCAGCAGCTTCCGGGGATTCACCGGGGAGCTGTTTTTT. The chain has TRBV7-9 and TRBJ2-2, with a possible D match to TRBD2 (5 bases). Germline-derived CDR1 and CDR2 are SEHNR and FQNEAQ (reference sequence). The CDR3 has 14 residues. V lost 3 bases and J lost 4, with 9 bases in between.

This clonotype appeared many times. The rearrangement uses TRBV29-1 and TRBJ2-3; no clear D. The germline V gene has CDR1 SQVTM and CDR2 ANQGSEA. This CDR3 contains 14 residues. Trimming stripped 0 bases from V and 5 bases from J, with 12 bases between. The DNA for the CDR3 is TGCAGCGTTGAAGATCGGGCAGGCATAGATACGCAGTATTTT. Its protein product is CSVEDRAGIDTQYF.

Only a few counts were recorded for this clonotype. The chain has TRBV14 and TRBJ2-1; no firm D call. CDR1 and CDR2 from the germline V gene are SGHDN and FVKESK. CDR3 length: 12 amino acids. V gave up 6 bases and J gave up 4 bases, with 7 bases separating them. The CDR3 protein is CASSLMYNEQFF. CDR3 DNA sequence: TGTGCCAGCAGTCTTATGTACAATGAGCAGTTCTTC.

This clonotype was seen a single time. This sequence joins TRBV28 and TRBJ2-7; either TRBD1 or TRBD2 may fit D (5 bases each). The germline CDR1 and CDR2 sequences are MDHEN and SYDVKM. The CDR3 is 14 residues long. The ends were cut back, 7 bases at V and 5 bases at J, with 18 bases in the middle. The CDR3 sequence: CASTSPPGGDEQYF. As DNA, the CDR3 is TGTGCCAGCACTTCACCCCCTGGGGGAGACGAGCAGTACTTC. Together with reference TRBV28 and TRBJ2-7, the CDR3 gives the full variable domain: DVKVTQSSRYLVKRTGEKVFLECVQDMDHENMFWYRQDPGLGLRLIYFSYDVKMKEKGDIPEGYSVSREKKERFSLILESASTNQTSMYLCASTSPPGGDEQYFGPGTRLTVT.

This clonotype was counted only a few times. The chain carries TRBV28 and TRBJ2-6, with 9 bases lining up with TRBD1. The CDR3 covers 17 residues. CDR1 and CDR2 from the germline V gene are MDHEN and SYDVKM. The junction had 4 bases not matched to a gene; V was cut back by 4 bases and J by 0 bases. The CDR3 bases are TGTGCCAGCAGTTGCCGGGACAGGGACTCTGGGGCCAACGTCCTGACTTTC. Its protein product is CASSCRDRDSGANVLTF. Full variable domain (outside the CDR3, taken from reference TRBV28 and TRBJ2-6): DVKVTQSSRYLVKRTGEKVFLECVQDMDHENMFWYRQDPGLGLRLIYFSYDVKMKEKGDIPEGYSVSREKKERFSLILESASTNQTSMYLCASSCRDRDSGANVLTFGAGSRLTVL.

The gene calls are TRBV13 and TRBJ2-6; D is perhaps TRBD1 or TRBD2 (6 bases each). CDR1 is PRHDT, CDR2 FYEKMQ, per germline (reference sequence). CDR3 length: 19 amino acids. Trimming removed 2 bases at V and 4 bases at J, with 21 bases between. The CDR3 spells CASSLLRGRGQIGANVLTF. The DNA for the CDR3 is TGTGCCAGCAGCTTACTGCGGGGACGGGGGCAGATCGGGGCCAACGTCCTGACTTTC.

This clonotype has just a few counts. The rearrangement links TRBV15 to TRBJ2-7; D possibly uses TRBD1 or TRBD2 (6 bases each). Judging by the DNA end, TRBJ2-5 fits better; the J call may be wrong. There are 14 residues in the CDR3. Germline lookup yields CDR1 LNHNV and CDR2 YYDKDF (reference sequence). The CDR3 nucleotides read TGTGCCACCAGCTCCATAGGGGGGACGGGGACCCAGTACTTC. It translates to CATSSIGGTGTQYF.

This clonotype was seen only a few times. This chain's CDR3 is CASSSAEGDTQYF. For the CDR3, the DNA is TGTGCCAGCAGCTCGGCGGAGGGGGATACGCAGTATTTT. V gene TRBV7-8 combines with J gene TRBJ2-3, with D tentatively TRBD2 (6 bases). Looked up from germline, CDR1 is SGHVS and CDR2 is FQNEAQ. The length of the CDR3 is 13 residues. The V gene lost 4 bases and the J gene lost 6 bases, with 11 bases spanning the gap.

This clonotype was seen only a few times. J is TRBJ2-7 and V is TRBV4-1, with TRBD2 identical over 9 bases. The ends lost 0 bases at V and 3 bases at J; junction bases unmatched: 9. CDR3 length equals 17 residues. Per germline, CDR1 MGHRA and CDR2 YSYEKL. CDR3 coding DNA: TGCGCCAGCAGCCAAGACCAACTTAGCGGGGGCCTCTACGAGCAGTACTTC. Its translation is CASSQDQLSGGLYEQYF.

The sample holds many counts of this clonotype. The chain couples TRBV4-2 to TRBJ2-1; D gene uncertain. The CDR3 contains 11 residues. CDR1 is LGHNA, CDR2 YNFKEQ, per germline. V was clipped by 7 bases and J by 15 bases, with 16 bases between them. Written as DNA, the CDR3 is TGTGCCAGCACCCGCGGAGCTGTTCGGTTCTTC. It codes for CASTRGAVRFF.

The gene calls are TRBV20-1 and TRBJ1-2; a weak D match, TRBD1 (6 bases). This CDR3 is built from 15 residues. V lost 0 bases and J lost 2, with 13 bases in between. CDR1 and CDR2 (germline): DFQATT, SNEGSKA (reference sequence). The CDR3 spells CSAREQGRGNYGYTF. CDR3 sequence (DNA): TGCAGTGCTAGAGAACAGGGTCGGGGCAACTATGGCTACACCTTC.

The chain is built from TRBV20-1 and TRBJ1-1, with no clear D. Trimming removed 0 bases at V and 1 base at J, with 12 bases between. CDR3 length: 15 residues. CDR1 and CDR2 (germline): DFQATT, SNEGSKA (reference sequence). In DNA form, the CDR3 reads TGCAGTGCTAGAGATCCGCTAGGGAAGAACACTGAAGCTTTCTTT. Translation gives CSARDPLGKNTEAFF.

V and J are TRBV28 and TRBJ2-2; perhaps TRBD1 as D (7 bases). The CDR3 is made up of 18 amino acids. V was cut by 6 bases and J by 4 bases, with 24 bases left in between. CDR1 is MDHEN and CDR2 is SYDVKM in the germline V gene. CDR3 in amino acids: CASSPLGGGQITTGELFF. CDR3 nucleotide sequence: TGTGCCAGCAGCCCCCTCGGAGGGGGACAGATAACCACCGGGGAGCTGTTTTTT.

This chain uses TRBV29-1 with TRBJ1-2; unclear D gene. Looked up from germline, CDR1 is SQVTM and CDR2 is ANQGSEA. This CDR3 is built from 12 residues. Trimming pared 8 bases from V and 2 bases from J, leaving 12 bases between. CDR3 sequence reads: CSSESENYGYTF. Written as DNA, the CDR3 is TGCAGCTCAGAATCAGAGAACTATGGCTACACCTTC.

The CDR3 here is CSADKQGAAKNIQYF. CDR3 DNA sequence: TGCAGTGCTGATAAACAGGGAGCCGCCAAAAACATTCAGTACTTC. The gene calls are TRBV20-1 and TRBJ2-4; TRBD1 might be the D (6 bases). CDR1 and CDR2 from the germline V gene are DFQATT and SNEGSKA (reference sequence). The length of the CDR3 is 15 residues. V was pared by 5 bases and J by 1 base, with 15 bases between.

This chain joins TRBV4-2 and TRBJ1-2, with 9 bases lining up with TRBD1. The CDR3 has 14 residues. The germline V gene has CDR1 LGHNA and CDR2 YNFKEQ. The V and J ends lost 4 bases and 6 bases, in that order; junction bases with no gene match: 6. The CDR3 DNA reads as TGTGCCAGCAGCCCACAGGGGGCAAGGGATGGCTACACCTTC. Its translation is CASSPQGARDGYTF.

This chain uses TRBV7-6 with TRBJ2-1; D ambiguous. The CDR3 extends over 12 amino acids. CDR1 is SGHVS and CDR2 is FNYEAQ in the germline V gene. V shed 3 bases and J shed 8 bases, with 8 bases lying between them. The CDR3 loop is CASSFGPDEQFF. CDR3 DNA sequence: TGTGCCAGCAGCTTCGGACCGGATGAGCAGTTCTTC.

This clonotype appeared a single time. V gene TRBV13 combines with J gene TRBJ2-6; perhaps D is TRBD1 or TRBD2 (5 bases each). The CDR3 has 15 residues. V lost 5 bases to trimming and J lost 2 bases, with 10 bases between them. Germline V gene lookup returns CDR1 PRHDT and CDR2 FYEKMQ (reference sequence). The CDR3 DNA sequence: TGTGCCAGCAGCCATCAGGGAGCTGGGGCCAACGTCCTGACTTTC. This codes for CASSHQGAGANVLTF.

This clonotype occurred many times. One junction end disagrees with the germline gene, perhaps due to a read error. V usage is TRBV7-9 and J usage is TRBJ2-3; D is uncertain. Germline CDR1 reads SEHNR; CDR2 reads FQNEAQ (reference sequence). The CDR3 length is 12 residues. The CDR3 bases are TGTGCCACCAGCCCTATCGCAGATACGCAGTATTTT. Translating it yields CATSPIADTQYF.

The chain uses TRBV7-6 and TRBJ2-3; no clear D. Germline CDR1 SGHVS, CDR2 FNYEAQ. Trimming pared 5 bases from V and 0 bases from J, leaving 15 bases between. The CDR3 is 16 amino acids. The CDR3 region has the DNA TGTGCCAGCAGCCCCCGAGGAGCGCCAAGCACAGATACGCAGTATTTT. Translating it yields CASSPRGAPSTDTQYF.

This clonotype was counted only a few times. J is TRBJ2-3 and V is TRBV5-1, with D perhaps matching TRBD1 (6 bases). The CDR3 has 16 residues. V lost 0 bases to trimming and J lost 2 bases, with 13 bases between them. Germline lookup yields CDR1 SGHRS and CDR2 YFSETQ. The CDR3 reads CASSLATGSPTDTQYF. Here the CDR3 DNA reads TGCGCCAGCAGCTTGGCGACAGGATCCCCCACAGATACGCAGTATTTT.

This clonotype appeared a single time. The chain joins TRBV7-8 to TRBJ1-5; D is perhaps TRBD1 (5 bases). Trimming took 5 bases from V and 5 from J, leaving 16 bases between them. Germline V gene data show CDR1 as SGHVS and CDR2 as FQNEAQ. This CDR3 is 15 amino acids long. In DNA form, the CDR3 reads TGTGCCAGCAGCCCCATCGGGGGGAGTTATCAGCCCCAGCATTTT. As protein: CASSPIGGSYQPQHF.

V gene TRBV15 combines with J gene TRBJ2-5; 7 bases are shared with TRBD2. CDR3 length equals 16 residues. Losses at the gene ends were 0 bases for V and 2 bases for J; bases not matched to a gene: 6. Germline lookup yields CDR1 LNHNV and CDR2 YYDKDF (reference sequence). The chain's CDR3 is CATSRELAEGQETQYF. The CDR3 DNA reads as TGTGCCACCAGCAGAGAGCTAGCGGAGGGACAAGAGACCCAGTACTTC. Together with reference TRBV15 and TRBJ2-5, the CDR3 gives the full variable domain: DAMVIQNPRYQVTQFGKPVTLSCSQTLNHNVMYWYQQKSSQAPKLLFHYYDKDFNNEADTPDNFQSRRPNTSFCFLDIRSPGLGDTAMYLCATSRELAEGQETQYFGPGTRLLVL.

The genes are TRBV7-3 and TRBJ1-5; no reliable D call. Germline CDR1 is SGHTA and CDR2 is FQGTGA. The V and J ends lost 5 bases and 0 bases respectively, with 26 bases between them. The CDR3 consists of 20 residues. The CDR3 here is CASSPKEAAQRRDSNQPQHF. The CDR3 DNA sequence: TGTGCCAGCAGCCCTAAAGAGGCCGCTCAGCGAAGGGATAGCAATCAGCCCCAGCATTTT.

The table lists this clonotype with a few counts. The chain has TRBV9 and TRBJ2-3; D may match TRBD1 or TRBD2 (6 bases each). Trimming pared 0 bases from V and 2 bases from J, leaving 10 bases between. The CDR3 extends over 15 amino acids. Germline V gene data show CDR1 as SGDLS and CDR2 as YYNGEE. CDR3 coding DNA: TGTGCCAGCAGCGTAGAATGGGGGGCCACAGATACGCAGTATTTT. Its protein is CASSVEWGATDTQYF.

As for this clonotype: Since a much larger clone is just one base distant, this may be a read error. This rearrangement joins TRBV9 to TRBJ2-5, with 9 bases fitting TRBD2. Germline lookup yields CDR1 SGDLS and CDR2 YYNGEE. V lost 1 base, J lost 11 bases, and 12 bases stayed unmatched. The CDR3 is 15 amino acids. The CDR3 DNA reads TGTGCCAGCAGCGTAACGGGACTAGCAACCAATGAGCAGTACTTC. It is translated as CASSVTGLATNEQYF.

A note on this clonotype: A read error may explain this, as a much larger clone is one base away. The chain links TRBV20-1 to TRBJ2-3; 11 positions agree with TRBD2. V was clipped by 5 bases and J by 1 base; unmatched bases: 26. CDR1 and CDR2 from the germline V gene are DFQATT and SNEGSKA (reference sequence). This CDR3 has 22 residues. CDR3 region: CSASLLSRLAGRIIPRTDTQYF. CDR3 in DNA: TGCAGTGCTTCCCTGTTAAGCCGACTAGCGGGAAGGATCATCCCTCGCACAGATACGCAGTATTTT.